These 25 T cell receptor beta chains were sequenced from one sample in a study of breast tumors, draining lymph nodes, adjacent tissues. Axillary draining lymph nodes of breast cancer patients supplied the node samples. TCRdb re-called the multiplex PCR reads through MiXCR, storing one row per CDR3 protein. This sample has approximately 120,000 distinct CDR3 sequences, with 21% found just once. Material: axillary lymph node tissue. These receptors all stem from a female donor with breast cancer. Some clones in this sample may be carry-over from other donors' samples.

This clonotype was seen many times. The rearrangement links TRBV12-3 or TRBV12-4 to TRBJ2-1; tentatively, D is TRBD1 (5 bases). The CDR3 runs 13 residues. The ends were cut back, 5 bases at V and 7 bases at J, with 12 bases in the middle. CDR3 coding DNA: TGTGCCAGCAGTACTGGGGCTCGAAATGAGCAGTTCTTC. It codes for CASSTGARNEQFF.

The sample holds many counts of this clonotype. The chain combines TRBV15 with TRBJ2-3, with D tentatively TRBD2 (6 bases). CDR1 is LNHNV, CDR2 YYDKDF, per germline (reference sequence). With 1 base removed from V and 2 bases from J, the gap between germline ends came to 22 bases. The CDR3 has 19 amino acids. Here the CDR3 reads CATSRASGGSLLATDTQYF. As DNA, the CDR3 is TGTGCCACCAGCAGAGCCTCCGGGGGAAGTTTGCTTGCCACAGATACGCAGTATTTT.

This clonotype has ten or more counts. This rearrangement joins TRBV15 to TRBJ1-3; D remains ambiguous. The germline V and J ends were trimmed by 0 bases and 0 bases, with 15 bases remaining between them. Germline loops: CDR1 LNHNV, CDR2 YYDKDF (reference sequence). The CDR3 consists of 18 residues. The CDR3 DNA sequence: TGTGCCACCAGCAGAGATCCCCGTACAAGGGTCTCTGGAAACACCATATATTTT. It codes for CATSRDPRTRVSGNTIYF.

The V call is TRBV28, the J call TRBJ2-6; TRBD1 matches 9 bases. Losses at the gene ends were 6 bases for V and 4 bases for J; bases not matched to a gene: 10. CDR1 MDHEN and CDR2 SYDVKM come from the germline V gene. There are 17 residues in the CDR3. In nucleotides, the CDR3 is TGTGCCAGCAGCCCACCGGGACAGGGACCCGGGGCCAACGTCCTGACTTTC. Translated, it gives CASSPPGQGPGANVLTF. Full variable domain (missing parts from reference TRBV28 and TRBJ2-6): DVKVTQSSRYLVKRTGEKVFLECVQDMDHENMFWYRQDPGLGLRLIYFSYDVKMKEKGDIPEGYSVSREKKERFSLILESASTNQTSMYLCASSPPGQGPGANVLTFGAGSRLTVL.

Concerning this clonotype itself: The CDR3 does not close with the conserved phenylalanine or tryptophan, likely indicating a read error. The chain recombines TRBV5-6 with TRBJ1-6; tentatively, D is TRBD1 (5 bases). The ends were cut back, 2 bases at V and 10 bases at J, with 13 bases in the middle. Germline CDR1 is SGHDT and CDR2 is YYEEEE. The CDR3 has 14 amino acids. The CDR3 nucleotides are TGTGCCAGCAGCTTCGGCAGGGAGGACTCACCCCTCCACTCT. Protein product: CASSFGREDSPLHS.

This clonotype was seen only once. The rearrangement uses TRBV30 and TRBJ1-5; no clear D gene. Germline assignment: CDR1 GTSNPN and CDR2 SVGIG (reference sequence). Trimming cost V 0 bases and J 5 bases, with 8 bases left between them. The CDR3 sequence is 13 residues long. Here the CDR3 DNA reads TGTGCCTGGAGTGTAAGGACCGATCAGCCCCAGCATTTT. Amino acids: CAWSVRTDQPQHF.

This chain links TRBV19 with TRBJ1-5; 8 bases match TRBD1. The CDR3 is 14 amino acids. The V and J ends lost 5 bases and 7 bases, in that order; junction bases with no gene match: 7. Germline loops: CDR1 LNHDA, CDR2 SQIVND (reference sequence). The CDR3 DNA sequence: TGTGCCAGTAGTGGGGCAGGGGGCCTGCAGCCCCAGCATTTT. It encodes CASSGAGGLQPQHF.

As to this clonotype: A single base separates this from a much larger clone, so it may be a read error. The chain employs TRBV10-1 and TRBJ1-2; TRBD1 might be the D (5 bases). With 6 bases removed from V and 6 bases from J, the gap between germline ends came to 14 bases. Germline CDR1 WNHNN, CDR2 SYGVQD (reference sequence). The CDR3 runs 13 residues. Written as DNA, the CDR3 is TGCGCCAGCAGAGGGACCCGAATGGATGGCTACACCTTC. Encoded protein: CASRGTRMDGYTF.

For this clonotype: Just one base apart from a much larger clone, this may be a read error. The V gene is TRBV7-9, the J gene TRBJ2-7; D may be TRBD2 (5 bases). The V and J ends lost 5 bases and 4 bases respectively, with 12 bases between them. The CDR3 totals 13 residues. Germline CDR1 reads SEHNR; CDR2 reads FQNEAQ (reference sequence). CDR3 sequence: CASSISGLYEQYF. The CDR3 DNA reads as TGTGCCAGCAGCATATCAGGACTGTACGAGCAGTACTTC.

In this sample, this clonotype turned up many times. The rearrangement joins TRBV20-1 to TRBJ2-1; 12 bases are shared with TRBD1. Germline V gene sequence: CDR1 DFQATT, CDR2 SNEGSKA (reference sequence). The V segment lost 6 bases and the J segment 6 bases; nucleotides outside the gene matches: 3. CDR3 size: 13 residues. The CDR3 bases are TGCAGTGCCAGGGACAGGGGGCGCAATGAGCAGTTCTTC. This gives the protein CSARDRGRNEQFF.

This clonotype was observed at least ten times. This sequence joins TRBV5-6 and TRBJ2-2; TRBD2 is a possible D gene (5 bases). Deletions cut 6 bases from V and 7 bases from J, with 16 bases between. Germline loops: CDR1 SGHDT, CDR2 YYEEEE. The CDR3 spans 14 residues. CDR3 DNA sequence: TGTGCCAGCACCCCCGACCCTGGAGGCGGGGAGCTGTTTTTT. Its translation is CASTPDPGGGELFF.

In this sample, this clonotype turned up many times. The rearrangement uses TRBV12-3 or TRBV12-4 and TRBJ1-5; D is possibly TRBD1 (6 bases). V was clipped by 5 bases and J by 5 bases, with 13 bases between them. The CDR3 has 14 amino acids. CDR3 protein: CASSELTGDQPQHF. The CDR3 coding sequence is TGTGCCAGCAGTGAGTTGACAGGAGATCAGCCCCAGCATTTT.

Many counts were recorded for this clonotype. J is TRBJ1-2 and V is TRBV20-1, with D perhaps TRBD1 (6 bases). Germline V gene data show CDR1 as DFQATT and CDR2 as SNEGSKA (reference sequence). Trimming pared 4 bases from V and 3 bases from J, leaving 21 bases between. This CDR3 has 16 residues. The CDR3 region is CSAMTLDPTGDYGYTF. The CDR3 nucleotides read TGCAGTGCTATGACCCTAGATCCGACAGGTGACTATGGCTACACCTTC.

The table lists this clonotype with a few counts. This sequence joins TRBV19 and TRBJ2-5; D call uncertain. V was trimmed by 5 bases and J by 4 bases, leaving 14 bases between them. Germline CDR1 LNHDA, CDR2 SQIVND (reference sequence). The CDR3 covers 14 residues. The CDR3 spells CASSSRLLGETQYF. CDR3 nucleotide sequence: TGTGCCAGTAGTTCCCGACTGCTCGGAGAGACCCAGTACTTC.

This clonotype was recorded many times. The chain is built from TRBV6-1 and TRBJ2-7; D might be TRBD2 (5 bases). Trimming cost V 5 bases and J 7 bases, with 21 bases left between them. Germline CDR1 is MNHNS and CDR2 is SASEGT. This CDR3 is built from 15 residues. The chain's CDR3 is CASSFRAVLPGEQYF. The CDR3 DNA reads as TGTGCCAGCAGTTTCCGAGCGGTCCTGCCTGGGGAGCAGTACTTC.

A note on this clonotype: A read error is possible here, since a much larger clone lies one base away. The chain combines TRBV11-2 with TRBJ2-1; D is unresolved. Germline V lookup: CDR1 SGHAT, CDR2 FQNNGV. This CDR3 has 12 amino acids. In DNA, the CDR3 is TGTGCCAGCAGCTCCCCATACAATCAGCAGTTCTTC. Translation gives CASSSPYNQQFF.

This clonotype has ten or more counts. The genes are TRBV7-3 and TRBJ2-5; D is perhaps TRBD1 (5 bases). Trimming stripped 0 bases from V and 3 bases from J, with 5 bases between. Germline V gives CDR1 SGHTA, CDR2 FQGTGA. This CDR3 is built from 13 residues. CDR3 nucleotide sequence: TGTGCCAGCAGCTTAACGACAGAAGAGACCCAGTACTTC. The encoded protein is CASSLTTEETQYF.

There are a few counts of this clonotype. The genes are TRBV9 and TRBJ1-1; D remains unclear. V was pared by 0 bases and J by 1 base, with 7 bases between. This CDR3 contains 14 residues. The germline gives CDR1 SGDLS, CDR2 YYNGEE. This CDR3 reads CASSVDPTNTEAFF. The CDR3 region has the DNA TGTGCCAGCAGCGTAGATCCTACGAACACTGAAGCTTTCTTT.

This clonotype was seen at least ten times. V gene TRBV4-1 combines with J gene TRBJ2-1; 9 positions match TRBD2. The J segment lost 6 bases and the V segment lost 0 bases, leaving 6 bases of the junction unmatched. This CDR3 is built from 16 residues. Germline values: CDR1 MGHRA, CDR2 YSYEKL. The CDR3 reads CASSQDPTSGFNEQFF. The CDR3 DNA follows: TGCGCCAGCAGCCAAGATCCAACTAGCGGGTTCAATGAGCAGTTCTTC.

This clonotype has at least ten counts. The CDR3 spells CSALAGATYEQYF. CDR3 nucleotide sequence: TGCAGTGCTCTAGCGGGAGCCACCTACGAGCAGTACTTC. V and J are TRBV20-1 and TRBJ2-7; 10 bases are a match to TRBD2. J gave up 2 bases and V 5 bases, and 3 bases lay outside the gene matches. The CDR3 is 13 residues long. Germline V lookup: CDR1 DFQATT, CDR2 SNEGSKA (reference sequence).

The chain is built from TRBV28 and TRBJ2-7; D is perhaps TRBD1 (6 bases). Per the germline V gene, CDR1 is MDHEN and CDR2 is SYDVKM. V gave up 6 bases and J gave up 2 bases, with 17 bases separating them. The CDR3 has 15 residues. This CDR3 reads CASSRRGDKPYEQYF. DNA for the CDR3: TGTGCCAGCAGCCGCCGAGGGGACAAGCCCTACGAGCAGTACTTC.

There are many counts of this clonotype. The gene calls are TRBV2 and TRBJ1-2; 8 nucleotides agree with TRBD1. CDR3 length equals 16 residues. Trimming cost V 7 bases and J 7 bases; bases outside gene matches: 17. Germline V gene lookup returns CDR1 SNHLY and CDR2 FYNNEI. This chain's CDR3 is CASNERGTGGSSGYTF. CDR3 sequence (DNA): TGTGCCAGCAACGAAAGGGGGACAGGAGGGTCTTCTGGCTACACCTTC.

This clonotype turned up a few times. At one of its ends the junction is not consistent with the germline gene, which may arise from a read error. This chain uses TRBV20-1 with TRBJ2-7; D remains unclear. This CDR3 region has 13 residues. Germline loops: CDR1 DFQATT, CDR2 SNEGSKA (reference sequence). CDR3 in amino acids: CSARTPLLDERYF. Written as DNA, the CDR3 is TGCAGTGCCAGGACCCCCCTCCTGGACGAGCGGTACTTC.

In this sample, this clonotype turned up many times. The V and J genes are TRBV18 and TRBJ2-5; 10 bases line up with TRBD1. Germline CDR1 reads KGHSH; CDR2 reads LQKENI. This CDR3 is 16 amino acids long. The ends lost 3 bases at V and 5 bases at J; junction bases unmatched: 9. This chain's CDR3 is CASSPTRTGGTETQYF. CDR3 DNA sequence: TGTGCCAGCTCACCGACCAGGACAGGGGGAACGGAGACCCAGTACTTC.

This clonotype was counted a few times. This chain joins TRBV28 and TRBJ2-7, with 8 bases that match TRBD1. CDR3 length: 16 amino acids. Trimming removed 3 bases from V and 1 base from J; junction bases left unmatched: 8. Germline-derived CDR1 and CDR2 are MDHEN and SYDVKM. The CDR3 bases are TGTGCCAGCAGTTTTGTGGGCTGGACAGGGTCCTACGAGCAGTACTTC. It codes for CASSFVGWTGSYEQYF.